This T cell receptor beta chain was sequenced during a study of blood T cell repertoires in COVID-19 (dated by TCRdb to about 2020). Looking at the study overall: Samples covering the acute and convalescent phases of COVID-19 were provided by collaborators in the United States, Italy and Spain. The repertoires were released in a freely available public database intended as a resource for research on the immune response to SARS-CoV-2. Subjects who had been exposed to COVID-19, were actively infected with it, or had recovered from it provided the deeply sampled blood TCRbeta repertoires that made up the dataset. Where available, HLA class I and class II types were taken from metadata supplied by the sample provider and were not determined by assay-based typing. The material from the prospective study consisted of cDNA or gDNA derived from T cells, B-cell-depleted T cells, or PBMCs. The samples were drawn from the first 160 participants of the ongoing ImmuneRACE study and from 950 to 1,500 subjects provided by 6 global collaborators. A de-identified subject ID, COVID-19 status, age in years and sex were almost always included in the sample metadata.

About this clone: Its antigen remains unidentified. Per-nucleotide qualities are absent, and no much larger clonotype sits a single base away.

TCRbeta CDR3 regions were amplified from genomic DNA by means of the immunoSEQ Assay, a bias-controlled multiplex PCR. As for the original processing: Nucleated cell counts per sample were estimated from amplification of reference gene primers within the assay. Sequence reads were collapsed and filtered to measure the absolute abundance of every unique TCRbeta CDR3 rearrangement. For each sample, productive Simpson clonality was calculated as the square root of Simpson's diversity index over productive rearrangements. Not all clones reach the TCRdb copy of this immuneACCESS table, which keeps in-frame sequences only. Checked studies attribute under half of the gap to unresolved V genes and leave the rest unexplained. The D gene and trimming were derived from the DNA, and the V and J assignments and clone size from that table. The sample records hundreds of thousands of clones, 89% of which are singletons. Around 9% of the sample lies in the top ten.

Findings and caveats that apply to the study as a whole: The amount of clinical and demographic metadata varied by source and participant and was provided uncurated.

The CDR3 has 15 amino acids, counting the end cysteine and phenylalanine. The read is trimmed to its CDR3 DNA, 45 bases read in frame from base 1. V trim: 5 bases; J trim: 0 bases; unmatched bases: 6. Looking up the germline V gene yields CDR1 ENHRY and CDR2 SYGVKD. Participants in the prospective study were aged roughly 18 to 89 years, lived in under 30 United States geographic areas, and enrolled through a virtual design. Cohort assignment in the prospective study relied on participant-reported clinical history from a screening survey and a study questionnaire. Recovered participants in ImmuneRACE Cohort 3 were defined by two consecutive negative NP/OP PCR tests, clearance by a healthcare professional, or resolution of symptoms. Mobile phlebotomists in the prospective study collected whole blood, serum and a nasopharyngeal or oropharyngeal swab from every participant. Additional blood draws and questionnaires over an approximately 2-month period could optionally be provided by prospective study participants. Prospective study blood samples were shipped either frozen or at room temperature before DNA extraction.

The sequencing sample was made of PBMCs or T cells enriched from blood (not recorded which). The rearranged chain carries TRBV10-3 and TRBJ1-2; 7 central bases correspond to TRBD1. This TCR was recovered from a woman in her 30s who had recovered from COVID-19. The nucleotide sequence is given as TGTGCCATCAGTACGGGGCAGGGGGCTAACTATGGCTACACCTTC. Translation gives CAISTGQGANYGYTF.